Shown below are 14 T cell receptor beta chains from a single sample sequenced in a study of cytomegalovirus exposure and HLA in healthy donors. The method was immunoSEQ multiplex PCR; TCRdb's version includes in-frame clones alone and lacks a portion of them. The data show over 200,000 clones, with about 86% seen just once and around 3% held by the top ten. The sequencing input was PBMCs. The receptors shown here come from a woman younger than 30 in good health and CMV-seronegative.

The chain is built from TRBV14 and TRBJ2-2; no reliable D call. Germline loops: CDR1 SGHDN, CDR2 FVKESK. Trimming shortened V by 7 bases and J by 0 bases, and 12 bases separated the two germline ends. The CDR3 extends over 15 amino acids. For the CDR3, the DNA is TGTGCCAGCACCCCCCGAGAATCGAACACCGGGGAGCTGTTTTTT. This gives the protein CASTPRESNTGELFF.

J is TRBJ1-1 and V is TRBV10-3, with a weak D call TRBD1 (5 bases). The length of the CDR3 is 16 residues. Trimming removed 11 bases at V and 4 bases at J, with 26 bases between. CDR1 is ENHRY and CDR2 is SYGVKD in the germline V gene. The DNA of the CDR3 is TGTGCCTCCAAGGTGGGGGTATCGGGGGTTGGCACTGAAGCTTTCTTT. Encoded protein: CASKVGVSGVGTEAFF.

This chain's CDR3 is CASSTGHLSTDTQYF. CDR3 in DNA: TGTGCCAGCAGCACGGGACACCTTTCCACAGATACGCAGTATTTT. The J gene is TRBJ2-3, the V gene TRBV9; perhaps TRBD1 as D (6 bases). Trimming cost V 4 bases and J 2 bases, with 14 bases left between them. CDR1 and CDR2 (germline): SGDLS, YYNGEE. This CDR3 has 15 amino acids.

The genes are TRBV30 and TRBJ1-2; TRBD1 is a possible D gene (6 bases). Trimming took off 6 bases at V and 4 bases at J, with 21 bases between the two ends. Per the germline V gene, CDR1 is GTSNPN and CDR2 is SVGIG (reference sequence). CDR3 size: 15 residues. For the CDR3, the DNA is TGTGCCTGCCCACGATACAGGGCTGGAGGCTATGGCTACACCTTC. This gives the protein CACPRYRAGGYGYTF.

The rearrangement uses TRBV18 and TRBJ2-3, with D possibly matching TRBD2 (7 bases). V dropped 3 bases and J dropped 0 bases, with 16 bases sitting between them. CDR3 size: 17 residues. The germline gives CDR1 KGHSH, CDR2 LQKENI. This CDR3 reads CASSPARGALSTDTQYF. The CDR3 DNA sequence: TGTGCCAGCTCACCCGCTCGGGGGGCCCTTAGCACAGATACGCAGTATTTT.

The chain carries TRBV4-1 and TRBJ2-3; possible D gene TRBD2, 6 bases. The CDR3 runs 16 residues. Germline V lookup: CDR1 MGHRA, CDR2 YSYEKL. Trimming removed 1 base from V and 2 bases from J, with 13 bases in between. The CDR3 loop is CASSQGAGTLTDTQYF. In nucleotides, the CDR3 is TGCGCCAGCAGCCAAGGGGCGGGGACCCTCACAGATACGCAGTATTTT.

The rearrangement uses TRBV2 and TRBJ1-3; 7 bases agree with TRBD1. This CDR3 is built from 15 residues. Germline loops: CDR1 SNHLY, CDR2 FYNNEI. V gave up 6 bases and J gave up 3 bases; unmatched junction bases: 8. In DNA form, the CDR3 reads TGTGCCAGCAGGTTGGAACAGGGGAGTGGAAACACCATATATTTT. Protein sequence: CASRLEQGSGNTIYF.

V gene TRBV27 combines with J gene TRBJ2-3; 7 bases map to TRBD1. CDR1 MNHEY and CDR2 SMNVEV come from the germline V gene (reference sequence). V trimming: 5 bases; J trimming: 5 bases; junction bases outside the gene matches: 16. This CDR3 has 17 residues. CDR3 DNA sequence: TGTGCCAGCAGTCCACTACTACCCAGCGACAGGGAAGATACGCAGTATTTT. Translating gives CASSPLLPSDREDTQYF.

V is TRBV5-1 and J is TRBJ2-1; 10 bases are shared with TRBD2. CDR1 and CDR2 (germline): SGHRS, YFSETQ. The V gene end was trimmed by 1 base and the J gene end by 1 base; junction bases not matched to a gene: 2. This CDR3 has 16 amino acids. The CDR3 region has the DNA TGCGCCAGCAGCTTGACTAGCGGGGTTTCCTACAATGAGCAGTTCTTC. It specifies CASSLTSGVSYNEQFF. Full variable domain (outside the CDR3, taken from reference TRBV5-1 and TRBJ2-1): KAGVTQTPRYLIKTRGQQVTLSCSPISGHRSVSWYQQTPGQGLQFLFEYFSETQRNKGNFPGRFSGRQFSNSRSEMNVSTLELGDSALYLCASSLTSGVSYNEQFFGPGTRLTVL.

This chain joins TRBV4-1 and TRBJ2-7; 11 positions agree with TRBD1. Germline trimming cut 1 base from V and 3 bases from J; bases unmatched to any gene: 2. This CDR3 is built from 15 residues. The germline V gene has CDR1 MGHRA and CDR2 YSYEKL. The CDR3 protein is CASSQAGQGGYEQYF. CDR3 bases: TGCGCCAGCAGCCAAGCGGGACAGGGGGGCTACGAGCAGTACTTC.

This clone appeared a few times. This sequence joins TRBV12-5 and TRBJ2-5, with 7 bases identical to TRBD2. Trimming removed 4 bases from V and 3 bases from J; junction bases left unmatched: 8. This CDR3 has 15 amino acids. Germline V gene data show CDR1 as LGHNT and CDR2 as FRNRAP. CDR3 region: CASGYPGLGEETQYF. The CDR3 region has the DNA TGTGCTAGTGGTTATCCTGGACTAGGGGAAGAGACCCAGTACTTC.

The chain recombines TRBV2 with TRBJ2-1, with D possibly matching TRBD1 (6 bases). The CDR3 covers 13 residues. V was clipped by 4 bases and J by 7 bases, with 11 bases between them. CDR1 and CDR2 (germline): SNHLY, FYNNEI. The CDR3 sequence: CASSGRTGNEQFF. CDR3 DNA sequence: TGTGCCAGCAGTGGGCGTACAGGGAATGAGCAGTTCTTC.

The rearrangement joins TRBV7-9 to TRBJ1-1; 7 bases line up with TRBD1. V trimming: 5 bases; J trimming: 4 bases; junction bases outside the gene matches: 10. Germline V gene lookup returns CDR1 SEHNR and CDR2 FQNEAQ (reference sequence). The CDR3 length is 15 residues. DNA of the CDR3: TGTGCCAGCAGCGACCAAACCGGGACAGCCACTGAAGCTTTCTTT. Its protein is CASSDQTGTATEAFF.

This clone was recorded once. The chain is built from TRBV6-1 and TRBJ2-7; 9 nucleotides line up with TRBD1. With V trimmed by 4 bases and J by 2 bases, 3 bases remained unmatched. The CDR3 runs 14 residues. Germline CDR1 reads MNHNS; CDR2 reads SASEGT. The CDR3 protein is CASSGDRAPYEQYF. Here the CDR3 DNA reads TGTGCCAGCAGTGGGGACAGGGCCCCCTACGAGCAGTACTTC.